This TCR beta chain was identified during a study of OX40 agonist ivuxolimab in advanced cancers. The count of this clone is one. The CDR3 contains 15 residues. V was trimmed by 3 bases and J by 0 bases, leaving 11 bases between them. Germline-derived CDR1 and CDR2 are MNHNS and SASEGT. This table comes from immunoSEQ multiplex PCR, and its TCRdb copy is limited to in-frame clones, with some not included. The sample shows about 22,000 clones, 60% to 85% of them seen only once. This clonotype was sampled from an adult with an advanced solid tumor such as melanoma, head and neck, liver or kidney cancer. This sample comprised CD4+ or CD8+ T cells sorted from blood, obtained in a trial of the OX40 agonist ivuxolimab. The chain has TRBV6-1 and TRBJ1-1; possible D gene TRBD1, 5 bases. This CDR3 reads CASSELHRMNTEAFF. The CDR3 DNA follows: TGTGCCAGCAGTGAGCTCCACAGGATGAACACTGAAGCTTTCTTT.